This T cell receptor (beta chain) was identified in a study of cytomegalovirus exposure and HLA in healthy donors. About the study: Early release data held tens of millions of unique TCRs from HLA-typed donors.

With 60 Vbeta and 13 Jbeta primers, the PCR was carried out. The table came from immunoSEQ multiplex PCR; TCRdb's copy has only in-frame clones and leaves some out. The sample records roughly 180,000 clones, around four fifths being singletons. Findings and limits, study-wide: Highest at DRB1 and lowest at HLA-C, TCR association rates differed among HLA loci in a later analysis. HLA restriction was apparent for most CMV-associated TCR beta chains in a later analysis.

V lost 2 bases and J lost 4, with 16 bases in between. The germline gives CDR1 SNHLY, CDR2 FYNNEI. The length of the CDR3 is 16 residues. About this clone itself: No antigen is known for it.

The chain employs TRBV2 and TRBJ2-3; tentative D call: TRBD1 (6 bases). The sequence came from a man younger than 35 in good health and CMV-seronegative. The material sequenced was PBMCs. In DNA, the CDR3 is TGTGCCAGCAGTGAATCAATGACAGGACGGGCAGATACGCAGTATTTT. The encoded protein is CASSESMTGRADTQYF.